These T cell receptor beta chains were read from a single sample in a study of neurological immune-mediated disorders. TCRdb independently ran MiXCR on the 5' RACE reads; one entry per CDR3 protein. The table includes 55,000 to 75,000 distinct CDR3 sequences, around 5% detected once. Sequenced sample: PBMCs. Source of these receptors: a human donor with multiple sclerosis. The donor label of this sample is uncertain. Each CDR3 is given with its conserved first and last residue. A D gene is named only where the DNA matches it firmly. Only some rows state a clone size, as once, few, many or a class for expanded clones.

D	J	length	size	V	CDR3	DNA
NA	TRBJ2-1	13	many	TRBV3-1	CASSHPLALEQFF	TGTGCCAGCAGCCACCCCCTAGCGTTGGAGCAGTTCTTC
NA	TRBJ1-2	13	many	TRBV7-2	CASSGTANYGYTF	TGTGCCAGCAGCGGTACAGCTAACTATGGCTACACCTTC
NA	TRBJ1-1	14	many	TRBV12-3/TRBV12-4	CASSLGRLNTEAFF	TGTGCCAGCAGTTTGGGCCGGTTGAACACTGAAGCTTTCTTT
TRBD1	TRBJ1-2	15	many	TRBV7-9	CASSSGQASLYGYTF	TGTGCCAGCAGCTCCGGACAGGCCTCTCTCTATGGCTACACCTTC
NA	TRBJ1-1	13	many	TRBV10-3	CAISEEERTEAFF	TGTGCCATCAGTGAGGAGGAGAGGACTGAAGCTTTCTTT
NA	TRBJ2-7	14	many	TRBV5-1	CASTPDGQIYEQYF	TGCGCCAGCACCCCAGATGGGCAGATCTACGAGCAGTACTTC
NA	TRBJ1-3	14	many	TRBV5-1	CASSLGYSGNTIYF	TGCGCCAGCAGCTTGGGATACTCTGGAAACACCATATATTTT
TRBD1	TRBJ1-5	13	many	TRBV20-1	CSAAGQDNQPQHF	TGCAGTGCCGCGGGACAGGACAATCAGCCCCAGCATTTT
TRBD2	TRBJ2-7	15	many	TRBV11-2	CASSLARTSPYEQYF	TGTGCCAGCAGCTTGGCCCGGACTAGCCCTTACGAGCAGTACTTC
TRBD2	TRBJ2-7	14	many	TRBV5-1	CASSLSGGPYEQYF	TGCGCCAGCAGCCTTAGCGGGGGGCCCTACGAGCAGTACTTC
NA	TRBJ1-1	12	many	TRBV7-9	CASDGQNTEAFF	TGTGCCAGCGACGGCCAGAACACTGAAGCTTTCTTT
TRBD1	TRBJ1-1	15	NA	TRBV7-9	CASSLRRQGDTEAFF	TGTGCCAGCAGCTTACGCCGACAGGGAGACACTGAAGCTTTCTTT
NA	TRBJ1-1	11	NA	TRBV2	CASSVGREPFF	TGTGCCAGCAGTGTCGGCAGGGAGCCTTTCTTT
NA	TRBJ1-4	14	many	TRBV29-1	CSVESAAENEKLFF	TGCAGCGTTGAAAGCGCGGCAGAAAATGAAAAACTGTTTTTT
NA	TRBJ2-2	15	many	TRBV5-1	CASSPSPTNTGELFF	TGCGCCAGCAGCCCCTCCCCTACGAACACCGGGGAGCTGTTTTTT
NA	TRBJ2-3	15	few	TRBV20-1	CSAGERRGSTDTQYF	TGCAGTGCTGGGGAGAGGAGGGGGAGCACAGATACGCAGTATTTT
NA	TRBJ2-7	13	many	TRBV9	CASSVGGTYEQYF	TGTGCCAGCAGCGTAGGAGGGACCTACGAGCAGTACTTC
TRBD1	TRBJ2-7	14	many	TRBV24-1	CATSAPGTVYEQYF	TGTGCCACCAGTGCCCCCGGGACAGTCTACGAGCAGTACTTC
NA	TRBJ2-3	16	many	TRBV9	CASSVDLAGRTDTQYF	TGTGCCAGCAGCGTAGATCTGGCGGGGCGCACAGATACGCAGTATTTT
TRBD2	TRBJ2-3	15	many	TRBV20-1	CSARLAGELTDTQYF	TGCAGTGCTAGACTAGCGGGGGAGCTCACAGATACGCAGTATTTT
NA	TRBJ2-7	13	many	TRBV5-1	CASSPGPSYEQYF	TGCGCCAGCAGCCCCGGGCCATCCTACGAGCAGTACTTC
NA	TRBJ1-1	14	few	TRBV5-1	CASSLNRGYTEAFF	TGCGCCAGCAGCTTGAACAGAGGGTACACTGAAGCTTTCTTT
NA	TRBJ2-3	14	many	TRBV20-1	CSAQVLQGPDTQYF	TGCAGTGCTCAAGTCCTCCAGGGGCCAGATACGCAGTATTTT
TRBD1	TRBJ1-2	14	many	TRBV12-3/TRBV12-4	CASSQQGENYGYTF	TGTGCCAGCAGTCAGCAGGGGGAAAACTATGGCTACACCTTC
TRBD1	TRBJ2-1	16	many	TRBV20-1	CSASEAGTGERGEQFF	TGCAGTGCTAGTGAGGCCGGGACAGGGGAGAGGGGTGAGCAGTTCTTC
TRBD2	TRBJ2-5	17	many	TRBV5-1	CASSRPASGGASETQYF	TGCGCCAGCAGCCGACCCGCTAGCGGGGGGGCATCAGAGACCCAGTACTTC
TRBD2	TRBJ2-1	16	many	TRBV24-1	CATSDSGLAGANEQFF	TGTGCCACCAGTGATTCCGGACTAGCGGGGGCCAATGAGCAGTTCTTC
TRBD1	TRBJ1-1	16	few	TRBV19	CASSIDQTGEGTEAFF	TGTGCCAGTAGTATAGACCAGACAGGGGAGGGCACTGAAGCTTTCTTT
NA	TRBJ2-6	14	NA	TRBV18	CASLPRSGANVLTF	TGTGCCAGCCTACCTCGCTCTGGGGCCAACGTCCTGACTTTC
NA	TRBJ1-1	13	many	TRBV5-1	CASKDVRTDEAFF	TGCGCCAGCAAAGACGTAAGGACAGACGAAGCTTTCTTT
NA	TRBJ1-2	13	NA	TRBV18	CASSLILNYGYTF	TGTGCCAGCTCACTCATCCTCAACTATGGCTACACCTTC
NA	TRBJ2-7	14	many	TRBV7-6	CASSLASQGYEQYF	TGTGCCAGCAGCTTAGCGTCACAGGGTTACGAGCAGTACTTC
NA	TRBJ2-7	14	many	TRBV20-1	CTATGPRSSYEQYF	TGCACTGCCACCGGACCTCGGAGCTCCTACGAGCAGTACTTC
NA	TRBJ1-3	15	many	TRBV11-2	CASSLGTSSGNTIYF	TGTGCCAGCAGCCTGGGGACGTCCTCTGGAAACACCATATATTTT
NA	TRBJ2-1	15	many	TRBV29-1	CSVRSRGQAPNEQFF	TGCAGCGTCCGCAGCAGGGGCCAAGCCCCCAATGAGCAGTTCTTC
NA	TRBJ2-2	15	many	TRBV5-1	CASSLAGPNTGELFF	TGCGCCAGCAGCTTGGCAGGACCGAACACCGGGGAGCTGTTTTTT
NA	TRBJ1-4	13	many	TRBV27	CASSLSPRGKLFF	TGTGCCAGCAGTTTATCCCCTAGGGGGAAACTGTTTTTT
NA	TRBJ2-2	14	many	TRBV7-9	CASSLGIHTGELFF	TGTGCCAGCAGCCTGGGGATCCACACCGGGGAGCTGTTTTTT
NA	TRBJ2-1	14	few	TRBV5-1	CASSLVLGNNEQFF	TGCGCCAGCAGCTTGGTTTTAGGAAACAATGAGCAGTTCTTC
NA	TRBJ2-3	11	many	TRBV20-1	CSAGPRHTQYF	TGCAGTGCCGGGCCACGGCATACGCAGTATTTT
NA	TRBJ2-1	14	few	TRBV6-1	CASSEPGWDDEQFF	TGTGCCAGCAGTGAACCCGGGTGGGACGATGAGCAGTTCTTC
NA	TRBJ1-6	16	many	TRBV20-1	CSARVWGRRLQSPLHF	TGCAGTGCTAGGGTGTGGGGGCGAAGATTGCAATCACCCCTCCACTTT
NA	TRBJ2-7	13	many	TRBV10-3	CAIGPLEAHEQYF	TGTGCCATCGGTCCCCTCGAGGCGCACGAGCAGTACTTC
NA	TRBJ1-3	14	NA	TRBV5-6	CASSYRQSGNTIYF	TGTGCCAGCAGCTACCGACAGTCCGGAAACACCATATATTTT
NA	TRBJ2-7	13	many	TRBV15	CATSGDHLYEQYF	TGTGCCACCAGCGGAGACCACCTCTACGAGCAGTACTTC
TRBD1	TRBJ1-2	15	NA	TRBV6-5	CASSPMTGTGGGYTF	TGTGCCAGCAGTCCGATGACCGGGACAGGGGGTGGCTACACCTTC
NA	TRBJ2-5	13	many	TRBV3-1	CASSQLEGETQYF	TGTGCCAGCAGCCAGCTAGAGGGGGAGACCCAGTACTTC
NA	TRBJ2-6	16	many	TRBV6-5	CASSGRTASGANVLTF	TGTGCCAGCAGTGGGAGGACAGCATCTGGGGCCAACGTCCTGACTTTC
NA	TRBJ2-2	15	few	TRBV6-9	CASSYPPRDPGELFF	TGTGCCAGCAGTTATCCCCCAAGGGATCCCGGGGAGCTGTTTTTT
TRBD2	TRBJ2-5	16	many	TRBV3-1	CASSPGLAGPGETQYF	TGTGCCAGCAGCCCCGGACTAGCGGGGCCTGGGGAGACCCAGTACTTC
TRBD1	TRBJ2-1	16	many	TRBV5-1	CASSTGIGQGTGEQFF	TGCGCCAGCAGCACTGGTATAGGACAGGGGACAGGTGAGCAGTTCTTC
NA	TRBJ2-5	13	many	TRBV2	CASGALAQETQYF	TGTGCCAGCGGGGCACTAGCTCAAGAGACCCAGTACTTC
NA	TRBJ2-1	16	many	TRBV20-1	CSAQLYDWEEGNEQFF	TGCAGTGCCCAACTGTACGACTGGGAGGAGGGGAATGAGCAGTTCTTC
TRBD1	TRBJ2-2	17	many	TRBV5-1	CASSPRDRAENTGELFF	TGCGCCAGCAGCCCCCGGGACAGGGCGGAGAACACCGGGGAGCTGTTTTTT
TRBD1	TRBJ2-7	16	many	TRBV10-2	CASSDLLTGYSYEQYF	TGCGCCAGCAGTGACCTTCTGACAGGGTACTCCTACGAGCAGTACTTC
NA	TRBJ1-6	16	NA	TRBV5-1	CASSSLPSGTNSPLHF	TGCGCCAGCAGCTCGCTCCCCTCGGGGACAAATTCACCCCTCCACTTT
NA	TRBJ1-2	14	many	TRBV20-1	CSARDPEKNYGYTF	TGCAGTGCTAGAGATCCCGAAAAAAACTATGGCTACACCTTC
NA	TRBJ1-1	14	many	TRBV7-8	CASSYNRADAEAFF	TGTGCCAGCAGCTATAACAGGGCGGACGCTGAAGCTTTCTTT
NA	TRBJ1-2	13	many	TRBV3-1	CASSQDSPWGYTF	TGTGCCAGCAGCCAAGACTCTCCTTGGGGCTACACCTTC